This is a list of T cell receptor beta chains from one sample in a study of blood T cell repertoires in COVID-19. Sequencing used immunoSEQ multiplex PCR; TCRdb keeps in-frame clones, though not all of them. The sample records about 250,000 clones, about nine tenths being singletons. The sample comprised PBMCs or T cells enriched from blood (not recorded which). These receptors were obtained from a middle-aged man who had recovered from COVID-19. CDR3s include the opening cysteine and the closing phenylalanine or tryptophan.

>TRBV6-6|TRBJ1-5
CASSRQGSFSNQPQHF
>TRBV19|TRBJ1-1
CASSMGTGLNTEAFF
>TRBV5-4|TRBJ2-3
CASSEGGRLSDTQYF
>TRBV5-8|TRBJ2-7
CASTRRGKTPYEQYF
>TRBV30|TRBJ1-1
CAWSGAEAFF
>TRBV7-2|TRBJ1-4
CASSFGSTNEKLFF
>TRBV6-1|TRBJ1-1
CASSEDRSMNTEAFF
>TRBV7-2|TRBJ1-2
CASSFQQVLGYGYTF
>TRBV13|TRBJ2-3
CASSLQGPDTQYF
>TRBV7-9|TRBJ2-1
CASSLGPTSGREGQFF
>TRBV19|TRBJ1-6
CASSKTGHNSPLHF